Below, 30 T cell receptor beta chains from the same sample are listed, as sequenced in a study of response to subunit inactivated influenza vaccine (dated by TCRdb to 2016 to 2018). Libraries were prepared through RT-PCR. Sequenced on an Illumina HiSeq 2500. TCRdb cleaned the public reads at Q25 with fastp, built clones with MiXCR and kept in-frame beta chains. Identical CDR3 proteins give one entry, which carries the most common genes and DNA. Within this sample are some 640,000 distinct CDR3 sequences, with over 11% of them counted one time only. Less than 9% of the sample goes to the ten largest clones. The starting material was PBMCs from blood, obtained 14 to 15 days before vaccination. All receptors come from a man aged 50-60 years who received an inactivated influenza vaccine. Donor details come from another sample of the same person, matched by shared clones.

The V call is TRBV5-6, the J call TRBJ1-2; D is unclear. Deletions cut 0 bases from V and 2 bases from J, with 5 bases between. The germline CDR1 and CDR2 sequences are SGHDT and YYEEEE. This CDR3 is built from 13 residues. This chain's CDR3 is CASSLAENYGYTF. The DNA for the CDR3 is TGTGCCAGCAGCTTGGCAGAAAACTATGGCTACACCTTC.

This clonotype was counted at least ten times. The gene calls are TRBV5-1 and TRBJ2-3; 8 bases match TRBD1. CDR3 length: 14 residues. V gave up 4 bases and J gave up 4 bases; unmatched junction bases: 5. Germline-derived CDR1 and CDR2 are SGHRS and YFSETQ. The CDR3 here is CASSNRGSPDTQYF. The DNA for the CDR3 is TGCGCCAGCAGCAACAGGGGGTCCCCAGATACGCAGTATTTT.

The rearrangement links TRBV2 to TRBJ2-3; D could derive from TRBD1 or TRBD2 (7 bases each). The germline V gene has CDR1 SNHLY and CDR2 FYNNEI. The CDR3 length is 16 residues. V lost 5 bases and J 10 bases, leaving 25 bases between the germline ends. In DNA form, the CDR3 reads TGTGCCAGCAGTTCGGGACAGATCCGTAAGGGGAGGGCGCAGTATTTT. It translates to CASSSGQIRKGRAQYF.

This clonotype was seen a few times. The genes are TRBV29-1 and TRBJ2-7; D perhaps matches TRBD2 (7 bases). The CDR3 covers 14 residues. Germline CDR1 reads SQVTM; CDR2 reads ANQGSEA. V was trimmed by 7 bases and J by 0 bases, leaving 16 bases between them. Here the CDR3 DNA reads TGCAGCGCTAAAGGGGGGGGAAGCTCCTACGAGCAGTACTTC. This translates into CSAKGGGSSYEQYF.

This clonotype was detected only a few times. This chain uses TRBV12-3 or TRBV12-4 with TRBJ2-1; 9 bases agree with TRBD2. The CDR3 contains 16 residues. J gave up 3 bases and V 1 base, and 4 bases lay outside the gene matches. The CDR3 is CASSLEASGIYNEQFF. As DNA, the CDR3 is TGTGCCAGCAGTTTAGAAGCTAGCGGGATCTACAATGAGCAGTTCTTC.

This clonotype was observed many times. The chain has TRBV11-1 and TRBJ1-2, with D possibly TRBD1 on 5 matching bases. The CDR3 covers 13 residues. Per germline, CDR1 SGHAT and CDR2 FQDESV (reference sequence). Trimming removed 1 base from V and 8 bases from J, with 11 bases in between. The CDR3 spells CASSLVRRDGYTF. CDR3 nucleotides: TGTGCCAGCAGCTTAGTACGTAGGGACGGCTACACCTTC.

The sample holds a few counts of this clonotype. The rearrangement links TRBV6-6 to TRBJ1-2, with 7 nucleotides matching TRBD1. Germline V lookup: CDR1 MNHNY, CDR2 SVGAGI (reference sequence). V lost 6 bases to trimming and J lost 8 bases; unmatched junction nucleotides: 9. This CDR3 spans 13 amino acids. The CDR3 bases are TGTGCCAGCAGCCAAGGGGGCGTCGGGGGCTACACCTTC. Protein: CASSQGGVGGYTF.

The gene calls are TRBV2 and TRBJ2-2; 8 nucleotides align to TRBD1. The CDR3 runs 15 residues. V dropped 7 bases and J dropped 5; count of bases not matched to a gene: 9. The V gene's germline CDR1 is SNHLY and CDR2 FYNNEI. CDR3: CASNVDRGGTGELFF. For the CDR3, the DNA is TGTGCCAGCAACGTTGACAGGGGAGGTACCGGGGAGCTGTTTTTT.

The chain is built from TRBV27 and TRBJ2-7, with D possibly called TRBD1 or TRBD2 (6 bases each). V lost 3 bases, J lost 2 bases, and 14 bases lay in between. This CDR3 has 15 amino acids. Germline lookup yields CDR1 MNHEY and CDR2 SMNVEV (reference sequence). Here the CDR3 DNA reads TGTGCCAGCAGTTTTGGGGGGCGCCGCACCTACGAGCAGTACTTC. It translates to CASSFGGRRTYEQYF.

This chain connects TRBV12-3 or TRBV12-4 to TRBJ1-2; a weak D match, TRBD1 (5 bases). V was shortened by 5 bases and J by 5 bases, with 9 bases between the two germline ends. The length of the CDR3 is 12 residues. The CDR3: CASSNDRYGYTF. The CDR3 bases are TGTGCCAGCAGTAACGACAGATATGGCTACACCTTC.

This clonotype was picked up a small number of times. The CDR3 sequence is CSARDRPSSYEQYF. The CDR3 coding sequence is TGCAGTGCTAGAGACAGGCCTTCCTCCTACGAGCAGTACTTC. V usage is TRBV20-1 and J usage is TRBJ2-7; D unclear. This CDR3 comprises 14 residues. V gave up 0 bases and J gave up 0 bases, with 9 bases separating them. Germline CDR1 is DFQATT and CDR2 is SNEGSKA (reference sequence).

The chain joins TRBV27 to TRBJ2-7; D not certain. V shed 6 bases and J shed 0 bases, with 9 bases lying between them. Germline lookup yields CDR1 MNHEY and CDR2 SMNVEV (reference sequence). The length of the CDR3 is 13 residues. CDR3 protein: CASSIYNSYEQYF. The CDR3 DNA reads TGTGCCAGCAGCATCTACAACTCCTACGAGCAGTACTTC.

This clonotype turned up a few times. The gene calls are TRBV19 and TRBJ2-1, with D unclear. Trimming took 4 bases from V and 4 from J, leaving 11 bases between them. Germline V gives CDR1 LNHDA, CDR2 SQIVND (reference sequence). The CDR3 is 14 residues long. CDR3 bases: TGTGCCAGTAGTAGAAACTTCGGATACAATGAGCAGTTCTTC. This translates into CASSRNFGYNEQFF.

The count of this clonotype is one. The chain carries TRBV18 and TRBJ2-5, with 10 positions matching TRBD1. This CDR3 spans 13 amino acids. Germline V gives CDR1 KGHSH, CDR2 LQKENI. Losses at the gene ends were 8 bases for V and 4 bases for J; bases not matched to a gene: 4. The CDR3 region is CASAGTGAETQYF. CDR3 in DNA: TGTGCCAGCGCCGGGACAGGGGCAGAGACCCAGTACTTC.

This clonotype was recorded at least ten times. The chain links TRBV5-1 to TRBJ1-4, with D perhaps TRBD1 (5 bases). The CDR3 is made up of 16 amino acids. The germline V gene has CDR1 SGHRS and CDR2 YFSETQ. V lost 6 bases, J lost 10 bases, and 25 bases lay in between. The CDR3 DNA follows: TGCGCCAGCACCACACCGCCGGGTCTTGGTAGGGGAAAACTGTTTTTT. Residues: CASTTPPGLGRGKLFF.

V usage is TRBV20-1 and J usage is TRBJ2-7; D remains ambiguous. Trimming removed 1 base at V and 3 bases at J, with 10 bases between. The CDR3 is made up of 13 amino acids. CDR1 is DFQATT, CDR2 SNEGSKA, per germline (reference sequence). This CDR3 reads CSARVGKLYEQYF. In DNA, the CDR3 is TGCAGTGCTAGAGTCGGCAAGCTCTACGAGCAGTACTTC.

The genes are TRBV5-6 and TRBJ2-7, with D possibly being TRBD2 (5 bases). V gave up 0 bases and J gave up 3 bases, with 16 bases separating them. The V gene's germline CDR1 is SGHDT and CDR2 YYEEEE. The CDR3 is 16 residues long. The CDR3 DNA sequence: TGTGCCAGCAGCTTGGGTAGAGTTCTCGAGGGCTACGAGCAGTACTTC. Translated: CASSLGRVLEGYEQYF.

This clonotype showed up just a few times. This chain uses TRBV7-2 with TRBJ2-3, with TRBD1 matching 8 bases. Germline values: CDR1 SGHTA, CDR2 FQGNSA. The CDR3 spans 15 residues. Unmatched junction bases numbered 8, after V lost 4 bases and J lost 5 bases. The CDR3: CASSSSTGAGDTQYF. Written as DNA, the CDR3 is TGTGCCAGCAGCTCTTCGACAGGGGCGGGAGATACGCAGTATTTT.

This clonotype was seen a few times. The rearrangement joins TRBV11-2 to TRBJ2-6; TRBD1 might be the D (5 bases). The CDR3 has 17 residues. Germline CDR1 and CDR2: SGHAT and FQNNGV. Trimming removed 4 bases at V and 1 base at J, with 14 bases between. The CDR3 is CASSSRSTASGANVLTF. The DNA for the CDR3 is TGTGCCAGCAGCTCGAGATCGACAGCTTCTGGGGCCAACGTCCTGACTTTC.

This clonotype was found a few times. CDR3 loop: CASSLGKQNTEAFF. In DNA form, the CDR3 reads TGTGCCAGCAGCTTAGGCAAACAGAACACTGAAGCTTTCTTT. The chain links TRBV7-6 to TRBJ1-1; D ambiguous. CDR3 length: 14 amino acids. V was clipped by 1 base and J by 1 base, with 7 bases between them. Germline CDR1 SGHVS, CDR2 FNYEAQ.

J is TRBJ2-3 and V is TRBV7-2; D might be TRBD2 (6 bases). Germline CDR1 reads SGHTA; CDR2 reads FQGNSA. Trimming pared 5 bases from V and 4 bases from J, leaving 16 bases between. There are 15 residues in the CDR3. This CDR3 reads CASSRGGTQADTQYF. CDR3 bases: TGTGCCAGCAGCCGAGGAGGGACCCAGGCAGATACGCAGTATTTT.

The CDR3 DNA is TGCGCCAGCAGCTTGGAGGGACTAGCGGGAGCATGGGAGACCCAGTACTTC. The encoded protein is CASSLEGLAGAWETQYF. The chain is built from TRBV5-1 and TRBJ2-5; TRBD2 matches 14 bases. Trimming took 0 bases from V and 5 from J; bases not matched to a gene: 6. This CDR3 has 17 residues. Per germline, CDR1 SGHRS and CDR2 YFSETQ.

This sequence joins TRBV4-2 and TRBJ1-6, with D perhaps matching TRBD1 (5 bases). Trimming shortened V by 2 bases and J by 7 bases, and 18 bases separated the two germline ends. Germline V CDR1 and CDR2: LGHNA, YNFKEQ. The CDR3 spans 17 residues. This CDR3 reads CASSQQAGLGGNSPLHF. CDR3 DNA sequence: TGTGCCAGCAGCCAACAGGCGGGGCTGGGAGGGAATTCACCCCTCCACTTT.

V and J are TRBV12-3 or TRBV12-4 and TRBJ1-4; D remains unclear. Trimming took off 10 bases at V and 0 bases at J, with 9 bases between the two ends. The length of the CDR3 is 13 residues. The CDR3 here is CAIRLSTNEKLFF. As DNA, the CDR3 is TGTGCCATCCGACTTTCAACTAATGAAAAACTGTTTTTT.

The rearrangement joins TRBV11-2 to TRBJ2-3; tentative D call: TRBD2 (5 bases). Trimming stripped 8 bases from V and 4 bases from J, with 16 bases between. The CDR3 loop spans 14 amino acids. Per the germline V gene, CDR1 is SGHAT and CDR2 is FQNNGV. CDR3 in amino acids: CASSQRTPSDTQYF. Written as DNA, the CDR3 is TGTGCCAGCTCCCAGCGGACCCCCTCAGATACGCAGTATTTT.

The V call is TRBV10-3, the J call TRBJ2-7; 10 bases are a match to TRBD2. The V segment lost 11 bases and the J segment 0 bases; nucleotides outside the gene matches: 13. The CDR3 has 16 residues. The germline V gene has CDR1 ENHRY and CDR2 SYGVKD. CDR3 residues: CAARGQREGFSYEQYF. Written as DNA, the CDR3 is TGTGCCGCCCGGGGGCAGCGGGAGGGCTTCTCCTACGAGCAGTACTTC.

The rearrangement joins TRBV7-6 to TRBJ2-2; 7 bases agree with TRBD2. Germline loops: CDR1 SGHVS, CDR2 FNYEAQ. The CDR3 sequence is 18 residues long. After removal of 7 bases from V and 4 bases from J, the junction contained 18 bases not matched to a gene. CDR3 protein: CASTSPFKSGASTGELFF. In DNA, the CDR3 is TGTGCCAGCACCTCCCCATTTAAAAGCGGGGCATCCACCGGGGAGCTGTTTTTT. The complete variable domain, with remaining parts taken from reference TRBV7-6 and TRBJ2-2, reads GAGVSQSPRYKVTKRGQDVALRCDPISGHVSLYWYRQALGQGPEFLTYFNYEAQQDKSGLPNDRFSAERPEGSISTLTIQRTEQRDSAMYRCASTSPFKSGASTGELFFGEGSRLTVL.

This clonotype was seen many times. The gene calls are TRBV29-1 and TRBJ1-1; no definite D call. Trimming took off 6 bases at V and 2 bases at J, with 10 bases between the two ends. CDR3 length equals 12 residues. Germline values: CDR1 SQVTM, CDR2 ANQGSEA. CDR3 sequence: CSVADGNTEAFF. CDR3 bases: TGCAGCGTAGCCGACGGCAACACTGAAGCTTTCTTT. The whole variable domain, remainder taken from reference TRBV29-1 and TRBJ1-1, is SAVISQKPSRDICQRGTSLTIQCQVDSQVTMMFWYRQQPGQSLTLIATANQGSEATYESGFVIDKFPISRPNLTFSTLTVSNMSPEDSSIYLCSVADGNTEAFFGQGTRLTVV.

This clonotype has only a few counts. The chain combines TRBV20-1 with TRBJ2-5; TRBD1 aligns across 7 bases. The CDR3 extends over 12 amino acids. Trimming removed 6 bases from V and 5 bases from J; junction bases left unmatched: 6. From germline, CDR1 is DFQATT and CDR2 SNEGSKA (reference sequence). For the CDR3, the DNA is TGCAGTGCCCCCAGGGGGAGCGAGACCCAGTACTTC. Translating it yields CSAPRGSETQYF.

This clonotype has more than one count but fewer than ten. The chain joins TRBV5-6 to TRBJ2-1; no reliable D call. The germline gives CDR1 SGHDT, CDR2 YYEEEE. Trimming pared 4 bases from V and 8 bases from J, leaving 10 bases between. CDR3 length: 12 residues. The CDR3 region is CASSPGLDEQFF. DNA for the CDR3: TGTGCCAGCAGCCCCGGCCTGGATGAGCAGTTCTTC.